The T cell receptor (beta chain) under discussion was sequenced for a study of blood T cell repertoires in COVID-19. As for the study in general: The United States, Italy and Spain were the sources of the acute and convalescent COVID-19 samples. In each case, the material was cDNA or gDNA derived from T cells, B-cell-depleted T cells, or PBMCs.

In the authors' methods: Reference gene primer amplification gave nucleated cell count estimates. Measured with immunoSEQ multiplex PCR; TCRdb has only the in-frame clones, and not every one. The V and J calls and clone size were taken over from that table, and D and trimming were inferred from the DNA. The sample consists of approximately 15,000 clones, over 75% of them appearing once. Specimen: peripheral blood. The clonotype was recovered from a woman in her seventies with active COVID-19.

In nucleotides, the CDR3 is TGTGCCACCAGTGACCAAACAGGTTCCTACAATGAGCAGTTCTTC. This codes for CATSDQTGSYNEQFF. V usage is TRBV24-1 and J usage is TRBJ2-1; possibly TRBD1 for D (5 bases). There are 15 residues in the CDR3. Germline CDR1 reads KGHDR; CDR2 reads SFDVKD. The V end was cut by 4 bases, the J end by 1 base, with 10 bases between.